The 2 T cell receptor beta chains given below trace back to one sample, sequenced in a study of T cells in Graves' hyperthyroidism and ophthalmopathy. RNA transcripts served as the template for amplifying TCR beta CDR3 regions. The HTBI primer set drove a first-round RT-PCR of the TCR CDR3. TCRdb itself ran the multiplex PCR reads through MiXCR, one entry per CDR3 protein. The table records hundreds of thousands of distinct CDR3 sequences, about 14% of them present only once. The specimen was blood. These receptors all come from a woman aged 18-29 years with Graves' hyperthyroidism.

The chain links TRBV2 to TRBJ1-1; possible D gene TRBD1, 5 bases. Between the trimmed V and J ends, which lost 6 bases and 4 bases, there was a span of 12 bases. The CDR3 has 13 residues. Germline V gene lookup returns CDR1 SNHLY and CDR2 FYNNEI. The CDR3 coding sequence is TGTGCCAGCAGGGCCAGGGTGTCCACTGAAGCTTTCTTT. Protein sequence: CASRARVSTEAFF.

The gene calls are TRBV7-6 and TRBJ2-5; perhaps D is TRBD1 or TRBD2 (5 bases each). Germline values: CDR1 SGHVS, CDR2 FNYEAQ. V shed 5 bases and J shed 8 bases, with 18 bases lying between them. This CDR3 is built from 14 residues. The CDR3 DNA sequence: TGTGCCAGCAGCCAAGGAGGAATGGGGCAAACCCAGTACTTC. Translation: CASSQGGMGQTQYF.